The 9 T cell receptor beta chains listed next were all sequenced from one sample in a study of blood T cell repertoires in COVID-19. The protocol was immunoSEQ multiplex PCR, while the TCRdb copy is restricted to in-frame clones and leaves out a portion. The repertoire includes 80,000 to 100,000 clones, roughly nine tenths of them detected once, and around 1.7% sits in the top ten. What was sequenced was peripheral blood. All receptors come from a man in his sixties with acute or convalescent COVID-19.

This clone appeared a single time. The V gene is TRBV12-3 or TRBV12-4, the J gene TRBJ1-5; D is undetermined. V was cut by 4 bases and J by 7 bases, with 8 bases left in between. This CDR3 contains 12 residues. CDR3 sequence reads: CASSSGRQPQHF. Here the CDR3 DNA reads TGTGCCAGCAGTTCGGGGAGGCAGCCCCAGCATTTT.

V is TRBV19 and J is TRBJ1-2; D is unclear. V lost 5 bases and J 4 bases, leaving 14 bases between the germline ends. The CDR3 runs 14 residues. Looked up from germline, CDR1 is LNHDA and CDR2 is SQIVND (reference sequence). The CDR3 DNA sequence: TGTGCCAGTAGTCCGGAGGCAGGCCTCTATGGCTACACCTTC. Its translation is CASSPEAGLYGYTF.

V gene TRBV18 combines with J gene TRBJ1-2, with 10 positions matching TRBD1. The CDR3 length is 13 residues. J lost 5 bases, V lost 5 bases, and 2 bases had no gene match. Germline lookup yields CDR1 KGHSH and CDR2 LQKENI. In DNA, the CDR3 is TGTGCCAGCTCAGCGGGACAGGGGTATGGCTACACCTTC. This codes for CASSAGQGYGYTF.

CDR3 DNA sequence: TGTGCCAGCAGAAGAAGCCTAGACAGGTCCGAGGAGCCCCAGCATTTT. Translated: CASRRSLDRSEEPQHF. V is TRBV6-6 and J is TRBJ1-5, with D possibly being TRBD1 (6 bases). CDR1 is MNHNY, CDR2 SVGAGI, per germline (reference sequence). The CDR3 has 16 residues. Between the trimmed V and J ends, which lost 6 bases and 8 bases, there was a span of 23 bases.

CDR3 nucleotides: TGTGCCAGCAGCCCCCGAGAGGGGAGGCTGTTTTTT. Translated: CASSPREGRLFF. The J gene is TRBJ1-4, the V gene TRBV3-1 (or the pseudogene TRBV3-2); D is possibly TRBD1 (5 bases). Between the trimmed V and J ends, which lost 4 bases and 14 bases, there was a span of 14 bases. CDR1 is LGHDT and CDR2 is YNNKEL in the germline V gene (reference sequence). This CDR3 has 12 amino acids.

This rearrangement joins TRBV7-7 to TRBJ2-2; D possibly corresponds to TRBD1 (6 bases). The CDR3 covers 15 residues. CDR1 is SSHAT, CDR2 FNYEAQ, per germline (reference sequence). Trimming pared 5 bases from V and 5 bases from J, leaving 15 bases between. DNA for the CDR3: TGTGCCAGCAGCCCCGGACAGTTTGAGACCGGGGAGCTGTTTTTT. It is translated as CASSPGQFETGELFF.

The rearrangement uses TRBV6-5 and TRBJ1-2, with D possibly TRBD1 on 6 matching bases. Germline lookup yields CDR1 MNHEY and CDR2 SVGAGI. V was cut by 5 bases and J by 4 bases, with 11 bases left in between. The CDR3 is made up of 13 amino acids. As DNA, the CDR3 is TGTGCCAGCAGTCTGGGGGGGCCCTATGGCTACACCTTC. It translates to CASSLGGPYGYTF.

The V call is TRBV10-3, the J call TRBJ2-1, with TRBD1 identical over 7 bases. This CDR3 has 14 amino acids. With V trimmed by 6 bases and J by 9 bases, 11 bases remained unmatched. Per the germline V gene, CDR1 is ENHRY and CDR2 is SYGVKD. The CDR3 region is CAIRPQGVVGEQFF. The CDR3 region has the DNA TGTGCCATCAGACCGCAGGGGGTGGTTGGTGAGCAGTTCTTC.

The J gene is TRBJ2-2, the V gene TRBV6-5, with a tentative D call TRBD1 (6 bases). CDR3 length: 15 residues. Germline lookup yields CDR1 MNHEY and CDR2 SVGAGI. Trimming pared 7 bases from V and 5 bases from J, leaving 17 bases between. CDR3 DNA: TGTGCCAGCAAAAACGACAGGCCTAGGACCGGGGAGCTGTTTTTT. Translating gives CASKNDRPRTGELFF.